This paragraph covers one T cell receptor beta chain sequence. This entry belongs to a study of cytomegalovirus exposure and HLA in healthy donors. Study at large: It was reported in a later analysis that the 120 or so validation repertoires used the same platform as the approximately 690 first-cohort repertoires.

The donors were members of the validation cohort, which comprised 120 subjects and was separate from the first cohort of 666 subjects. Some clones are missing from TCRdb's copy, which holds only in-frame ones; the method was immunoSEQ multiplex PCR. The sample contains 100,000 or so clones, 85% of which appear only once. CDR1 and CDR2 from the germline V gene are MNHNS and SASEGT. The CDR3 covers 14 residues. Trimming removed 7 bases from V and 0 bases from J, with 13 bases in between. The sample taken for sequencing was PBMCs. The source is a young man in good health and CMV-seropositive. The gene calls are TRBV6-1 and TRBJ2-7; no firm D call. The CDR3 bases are TGTGCCAGCACCCCCCCGGGTTTCTCCTACGAGCAGTACTTC. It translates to CASTPPGFSYEQYF.